This is a list of T cell receptor beta chains from one sample in a study of blood T cell repertoires in COVID-19. TCRdb keeps only in-frame clones here, not all; method: immunoSEQ multiplex PCR. Of about 440,000 clones in the sample, roughly 87% were seen once. Sequencing was performed on PBMCs or T cells enriched from blood (not recorded which). The receptors derive from a woman aged 18-29 years with acute COVID-19. The CDR3 runs from the conserved cysteine through the conserved F or W. The D gene is left open where the match is weak. Not all rows give a size; the values are once, few, many and, for expanded clones, a class.

cdr3_length	d_call	clone_size	v_call	j_call	cdr3_aa	cdr3_nt
15	NA	NA	TRBV5-1	TRBJ2-7	CASSSLEEGSYEQYF	TGCGCCAGCAGCTCACTGGAAGAGGGATCCTACGAGCAGTACTTC
16	TRBD2	NA	TRBV7-6	TRBJ2-2	CASSSTSGGTTGELFF	TGTGCCAGCAGCTCCACTAGCGGGGGGACCACCGGGGAGCTGTTTTTT
16	NA	once	TRBV4-1	TRBJ2-7	CASSQYLTTGYYEQYF	TGCGCCAGCAGCCAGTACTTGACGACAGGTTACTACGAGCAGTACTTC
14	NA	NA	TRBV2	TRBJ1-1	CASSDPRGNTEAFF	TGTGCCAGCAGTGACCCTCGCGGGAACACTGAAGCTTTCTTT
13	TRBD2	NA	TRBV2	TRBJ2-5	CASSRGGQETQYF	TGTGCCAGCAGCCGGGGGGGACAAGAGACCCAGTACTTC
14	NA	NA	TRBV5-1	TRBJ2-3	CASSLADNTDTQYF	TGCGCCAGCAGCCTTGCGGACAACACAGATACGCAGTATTTT
14	NA	NA	TRBV7-9	TRBJ1-1	CASSQGGERQEAFF	TGTGCCAGCAGCCAGGGTGGGGAAAGACAAGAAGCTTTCTTT
13	NA	NA	TRBV12-3/TRBV12-4	TRBJ1-1	CASSLLQETEAFF	TGTGCCAGCAGTTTACTACAGGAGACTGAAGCTTTCTTT
14	TRBD2	NA	TRBV7-9	TRBJ2-7	CASSLVLAGYEQYF	TGTGCCAGCAGCTTAGTACTAGCGGGCTACGAGCAGTACTTC
16	NA	NA	TRBV6-4	TRBJ1-6	CASRAQTGSGNSPLHF	TGTGCCAGCAGAGCACAGACAGGATCAGGAAATTCACCCCTCCACTTT
15	NA	once	TRBV6-4	TRBJ2-2	CASSDSGQGTGELFF	TGTGCCAGCAGTGACTCGGGGCAGGGTACCGGGGAGCTGTTTTTT
16	TRBD1	NA	TRBV5-1	TRBJ2-7	CASSLGPPDRESEQYF	TGCGCCAGCAGCTTGGGTCCCCCGGACAGGGAATCCGAGCAGTACTTC
16	NA	NA	TRBV28	TRBJ1-4	CASSLFLTRQDEKLFF	TGTGCCAGCAGTTTATTTTTGACGAGACAGGATGAAAAACTGTTTTTT
15	NA	NA	TRBV2	TRBJ2-7	CATERSGAPSYEQYF	TGTGCCACCGAAAGAAGCGGAGCACCCTCCTACGAGCAGTACTTC
15	NA	NA	TRBV24-1	TRBJ1-1	CATSETRGENTEAFF	TGTGCCACCAGTGAGACCAGGGGTGAGAACACTGAAGCTTTCTTT
17	NA	NA	TRBV7-9	TRBJ1-3	CASSLAGTLFSGNTIYF	TGTGCCAGCAGCTTAGCCGGGACACTTTTCTCTGGAAACACCATATATTTT
12	NA	NA	TRBV6-5	TRBJ1-1	CASKTGYTEAFF	TGTGCCAGCAAGACGGGATACACTGAAGCTTTCTTT
14	TRBD1	NA	TRBV7-2	TRBJ1-2	CASSFGTGGGGHTF	TGTGCCAGCAGCTTTGGGACAGGGGGAGGGGGACACACCTTC
15	TRBD1	NA	TRBV3-1/TRBV3-2	TRBJ2-7	CASSQPGQGIYEQYF	TGTGCCAGCAGCCAACCGGGACAGGGTATCTACGAGCAGTACTTC
15	NA	NA	TRBV18	TRBJ1-2	CASSSSLAGDYGYTF	TGTGCCAGCTCATCTTCATTGGCGGGTGACTATGGCTACACCTTC
14	NA	NA	TRBV6-5	TRBJ1-1	CASSLQGVSTEAFF	TGTGCCAGCAGTCTACAGGGCGTTAGCACTGAAGCTTTCTTT
14	NA	NA	TRBV25-1	TRBJ1-5	CASSEFGGGQPQHF	TGTGCCAGCAGTGAATTCGGGGGGGGTCAGCCCCAGCATTTT
15	TRBD2	NA	TRBV3-1/TRBV3-2	TRBJ2-7	CASSQEWTSSYEQYF	TGTGCCAGCAGCCAAGAATGGACTAGCTCCTACGAGCAGTACTTC
13	NA	NA	TRBV7-9	TRBJ1-1	CASSLSSNTEAFF	TGTGCCAGCAGCTTATCCTCGAACACTGAAGCTTTCTTT
16	TRBD2	NA	TRBV5-8	TRBJ2-5	CASGQTRLAGVETQYF	TGTGCCAGCGGACAAACGCGACTAGCGGGAGTCGAGACCCAGTACTTC